These 11 T cell receptor beta chains originate from one sample sequenced in a study of PD-1 blockade in classical Hodgkin lymphoma. The protocol was immunoSEQ multiplex PCR, while the TCRdb copy is restricted to in-frame clones and leaves out a portion. Counted here are roughly 40,000 clones, about 88% occurring once; the ten biggest clones make up about 8.9%. No patient escaped relapse after autologous stem cell transplantation, and brentuximab vedotin exposure varied. The sample here was peripheral blood mononuclear cells (PBMCs), taken at baseline. These receptors originate from a human donor with classical Hodgkin lymphoma.

The CDR3 DNA follows: TGTGCCAGCAGCTTTGCTAGCGGGGGGACAAGCACAGATACGCAGTATTTT. Encoded protein: CASSFASGGTSTDTQYF. The rearrangement uses TRBV5-4 and TRBJ2-3; 11 bases map to TRBD2. The germline gives CDR1 SGHNT, CDR2 YYREEE (reference sequence). Unmatched junction bases numbered 5, after V lost 2 bases and J lost 0 bases. The CDR3 is made up of 17 amino acids.

The V call is TRBV28, the J call TRBJ2-5, with no clear D. The CDR3 spans 14 residues. Germline CDR1 reads MDHEN; CDR2 reads SYDVKM. V lost 1 base and J 6 bases, leaving 12 bases between the germline ends. In DNA form, the CDR3 reads TGTGCCAGCAGTTTATTCCGTATGCCTAAGACCCAGTACTTC. It yields the protein CASSLFRMPKTQYF.

This rearrangement joins TRBV19 to TRBJ2-2; D gene ambiguous. Trimming pared 3 bases from V and 4 bases from J, leaving 9 bases between. The CDR3 totals 14 residues. The V gene's germline CDR1 is LNHDA and CDR2 SQIVND (reference sequence). As DNA, the CDR3 is TGTGCCAGTAGTATGGGTAGGTCCACCGGGGAGCTGTTTTTT. As protein: CASSMGRSTGELFF.

This clone was seen only once. The chain's CDR3 is CASSSKGGDSGANVLTF. CDR3 coding DNA: TGCGCCAGCAGCTCTAAAGGTGGGGACTCTGGGGCCAACGTCCTGACTTTC. The rearrangement links TRBV5-1 to TRBJ2-6; D is uncertain. CDR1 SGHRS and CDR2 YFSETQ come from the germline V gene. Between the trimmed V and J ends, which lost 3 bases and 0 bases, there was a span of 13 bases. The CDR3 loop spans 17 amino acids.

The genes are TRBV19 and TRBJ2-1; perhaps TRBD2 as D (6 bases). V lost 0 bases, J lost 4 bases, and 16 bases lay in between. Per the germline V gene, CDR1 is LNHDA and CDR2 is SQIVND (reference sequence). CDR3 size: 17 residues. CDR3 loop: CASSIDHGASAYNEQFF. The CDR3 nucleotides read TGTGCCAGTAGTATAGATCATGGGGCTAGCGCGTACAATGAGCAGTTCTTC.

J is TRBJ1-2 and V is TRBV4-1, with D perhaps TRBD1 (5 bases). CDR3 size: 14 residues. Germline lookup yields CDR1 MGHRA and CDR2 YSYEKL. Trimming stripped 0 bases from V and 2 bases from J, with 7 bases between. CDR3 in amino acids: CASSQDRANYGYTF. The CDR3 DNA reads TGCGCCAGCAGCCAAGACAGGGCCAACTATGGCTACACCTTC.

J is TRBJ2-7 and V is TRBV9; no clear D gene. CDR1 SGDLS and CDR2 YYNGEE come from the germline V gene. V dropped 0 bases and J dropped 3 bases, with 10 bases sitting between them. CDR3 length equals 14 residues. CDR3 sequence reads: CASSVDHLGYEQYF. DNA for the CDR3: TGTGCCAGCAGCGTAGACCACCTCGGCTACGAGCAGTACTTC.

The genes are TRBV14 and TRBJ2-1, with TRBD2 matching over 12 bases. This CDR3 has 15 residues. The germline CDR1 and CDR2 sequences are SGHDN and FVKESK. Trimming at V came to 4 bases and at J to 12 bases, leaving 10 bases not matched to a gene. CDR3 DNA sequence: TGTGCCAGCAGCCCTAGTGGACTAGCGGGGAGTAGGCAGTTCTTC. Residues: CASSPSGLAGSRQFF.

This clone was picked up one time. V is TRBV28 and J is TRBJ2-7; the D is unclear. Germline loops: CDR1 MDHEN, CDR2 SYDVKM. The germline V and J ends were trimmed by 8 bases and 1 base, with 12 bases remaining between them. The CDR3 has 13 residues. The CDR3 region is CASSPIDSYEQYF. The CDR3 DNA sequence: TGTGCCAGCTCCCCCATCGATTCCTACGAGCAGTACTTC. The whole variable domain, filled in from reference TRBV28 and TRBJ2-7, reads DVKVTQSSRYLVKRTGEKVFLECVQDMDHENMFWYRQDPGLGLRLIYFSYDVKMKEKGDIPEGYSVSREKKERFSLILESASTNQTSMYLCASSPIDSYEQYFGPGTRLTVT.

The chain combines TRBV19 with TRBJ1-5; TRBD1 matches at 9 bases. The CDR3 contains 17 residues. Germline assignment: CDR1 LNHDA and CDR2 SQIVND (reference sequence). V lost 2 bases, J lost 7 bases, and 12 bases stayed unmatched. As DNA, the CDR3 is TGTGCCAGTAGTATATACCACTCCGGGACAGGGTGGCAGCCCCAGCATTTT. This codes for CASSIYHSGTGWQPQHF.

The chain employs TRBV4-3 and TRBJ2-7; D is unclear. The CDR3 is made up of 15 amino acids. V was trimmed by 0 bases and J by 1 base, leaving 10 bases between them. Per the germline V gene, CDR1 is LGHNA and CDR2 is YSLEER. CDR3 sequence reads: CASSQDRSHSYEQYF. The CDR3 DNA is TGCGCCAGCAGCCAAGATCGATCACATTCCTACGAGCAGTACTTC.